A selection of T cell receptor beta chains follows, all from one sample in a study of T-cell memory formation after mild COVID-19. TCRdb itself ran the 5' RACE reads through MiXCR, one entry per CDR3 protein. In the table there are around 310,000 distinct CDR3 sequences, more than 13% of which are singletons. Sequences were obtained from PBMCs or a T cell subset sorted from them (not recorded which). Receptor source: a man aged 18 to 29 who had mild COVID-19 (a few samples of this study predate the infection). Cell type and time point are not known. Both conserved end residues are part of each CDR3. The order of the fields is D gene, CDR3 length, J gene, clone size, V gene, CDR3 DNA, CDR3 protein. The D gene is left open where the match is weak. For some rows the clone size is stated as once, few or many, or as a class when expanded; others skip it.

D gene: .; CDR3 length: 15; J gene: TRBJ1-5; clone size: .; V gene: TRBV20-1; CDR3 DNA: TGCAGTGCTAGAGATCGCACCGCCGGGTGGTCCGCTCAGCATTTT; CDR3 protein: CSARDRTAGWSAQHF
D gene: .; CDR3 length: 14; J gene: TRBJ2-2; clone size: few; V gene: TRBV5-1; CDR3 DNA: TGCGCCAGCAGTCTTAACAGACGCACCGGGGAGCTGTTTTTT; CDR3 protein: CASSLNRRTGELFF
D gene: .; CDR3 length: 15; J gene: TRBJ2-6; clone size: many; V gene: TRBV7-2; CDR3 DNA: TGTGCCAGCAGCTTAGGGTCCTCTGGGGCCAACGTCCTGACTTTC; CDR3 protein: CASSLGSSGANVLTF
D gene: .; CDR3 length: 15; J gene: TRBJ2-5; clone size: .; V gene: TRBV4-2; CDR3 DNA: TGTGCCAGCAGCCCGCGGTCGGTGGGGGCGGGCGACCAGTACTTC; CDR3 protein: CASSPRSVGAGDQYF
D gene: .; CDR3 length: 15; J gene: TRBJ2-1; clone size: many; V gene: TRBV5-5; CDR3 DNA: TGTGCCAGCAGCTTGCTAGGGAGCTCCTACAATGAGCAGTTCTTC; CDR3 protein: CASSLLGSSYNEQFF
D gene: .; CDR3 length: 14; J gene: TRBJ2-1; clone size: .; V gene: TRBV7-9; CDR3 DNA: TGTGCCAGCACCGACTTGGCTATCCGAGATGAGCAGTTCTTC; CDR3 protein: CASTDLAIRDEQFF
D gene: TRBD2; CDR3 length: 15; J gene: TRBJ2-5; clone size: .; V gene: TRBV5-1; CDR3 DNA: TGCGCCAGCAGCTTGGGCGGGAGGTCCATCGGGGCCCAGTACTTC; CDR3 protein: CASSLGGRSIGAQYF
D gene: .; CDR3 length: 15; J gene: TRBJ2-3; clone size: few; V gene: TRBV20-1; CDR3 DNA: TGCAGTGCTAGGGTTCCCCATGCACCTGCGGATACGCAGTATTTT; CDR3 protein: CSARVPHAPADTQYF
D gene: .; CDR3 length: 14; J gene: TRBJ1-5; clone size: few; V gene: TRBV6-1; CDR3 DNA: TGTGCCAGCAGTGAACAGTTTAGGGCGGAGCCCCAGCATTTT; CDR3 protein: CASSEQFRAEPQHF
D gene: TRBD1; CDR3 length: 15; J gene: TRBJ2-5; clone size: .; V gene: TRBV4-1; CDR3 DNA: TGCGCCAGCAGCCAAGTCGGGACAGGGGACGAGACCCAGTACTTC; CDR3 protein: CASSQVGTGDETQYF
D gene: .; CDR3 length: 14; J gene: TRBJ2-5; clone size: .; V gene: TRBV2; CDR3 DNA: TGTGCCAGCAGTGGGGGACCAAATCAAGAGACCCAGTACTTC; CDR3 protein: CASSGGPNQETQYF
D gene: TRBD2; CDR3 length: 17; J gene: TRBJ2-3; clone size: few; V gene: TRBV4-3; CDR3 DNA: TGCGCCAGCAGCCTCCATGTGGGGACTAGCGGGGGATGGGCGCAGTATTTT; CDR3 protein: CASSLHVGTSGGWAQYF
D gene: TRBD2; CDR3 length: 15; J gene: TRBJ2-7; clone size: .; V gene: TRBV6-5; CDR3 DNA: TGTGCCAGCAGTTCTTTAGCGGGGGCCTTCTACGAGCAGTACTTC; CDR3 protein: CASSSLAGAFYEQYF
D gene: .; CDR3 length: 12; J gene: TRBJ2-7; clone size: .; V gene: TRBV5-1; CDR3 DNA: TGCGCCAGCAGTGGCAGGGGTGACGAGCAGTACTTC; CDR3 protein: CASSGRGDEQYF
D gene: TRBD2; CDR3 length: 19; J gene: TRBJ2-2; clone size: .; V gene: TRBV15; CDR3 DNA: TGTGCCACCAGCAGAGTTACGATTTCTGGGCTAGCGGGCACCGGGGAGCTGTTTTTT; CDR3 protein: CATSRVTISGLAGTGELFF
D gene: TRBD2; CDR3 length: 14; J gene: TRBJ2-1; clone size: many; V gene: TRBV7-2; CDR3 DNA: TGTGCCAGCAGTTTAGCGGGGGGGCTTAATGAGCAGTTCTTC; CDR3 protein: CASSLAGGLNEQFF
D gene: TRBD2; CDR3 length: 13; J gene: TRBJ2-3; clone size: .; V gene: TRBV12-3/TRBV12-4; CDR3 DNA: TGTGCCAGCGGAGTATTGCGGGAGGATACGCAGTATTTT; CDR3 protein: CASGVLREDTQYF
D gene: TRBD1; CDR3 length: 14; J gene: TRBJ1-2; clone size: .; V gene: TRBV9; CDR3 DNA: TGTGCCAGCAGCGTAATGGGACAGGGTAGGGGCTACACCTTC; CDR3 protein: CASSVMGQGRGYTF
D gene: .; CDR3 length: 15; J gene: TRBJ2-5; clone size: few; V gene: TRBV6-2/TRBV6-3; CDR3 DNA: TGTGCCAGCAGTTTCCGGACGGGAATCCAAGAGACCCAGTACTTC; CDR3 protein: CASSFRTGIQETQYF
D gene: TRBD1; CDR3 length: 14; J gene: TRBJ1-5; clone size: few; V gene: TRBV5-1; CDR3 DNA: TGCGCCAGCAGCACAGGGGATAGCAATCAGCCCCAGCATTTT; CDR3 protein: CASSTGDSNQPQHF
D gene: .; CDR3 length: 15; J gene: TRBJ2-2; clone size: .; V gene: TRBV12-3/TRBV12-4; CDR3 DNA: TGTGCCAGCAGTTTACCAGGGGGGGGCACCGGGGAGCTGTTTTTT; CDR3 protein: CASSLPGGGTGELFF
D gene: TRBD2; CDR3 length: 18; J gene: TRBJ2-3; clone size: many; V gene: TRBV4-2; CDR3 DNA: TGTGCCAGCAGCCAAGACCCCCCACGGGGGGTTAATGAGGATACGCAGTATTTT; CDR3 protein: CASSQDPPRGVNEDTQYF
D gene: TRBD1; CDR3 length: 16; J gene: TRBJ2-7; clone size: few; V gene: TRBV9; CDR3 DNA: TGTGCCAGCAGCGACCAGCAAGGGACAGGCTCCTACGAGCAGTACTTC; CDR3 protein: CASSDQQGTGSYEQYF
D gene: TRBD1; CDR3 length: 16; J gene: TRBJ1-2; clone size: .; V gene: TRBV5-6; CDR3 DNA: TGTGCCAGCAGCTCCCTGGACAGGGGGCATCTCTATGGCTACACCTTC; CDR3 protein: CASSSLDRGHLYGYTF
D gene: .; CDR3 length: 13; J gene: TRBJ2-3; clone size: few; V gene: TRBV4-1; CDR3 DNA: TGCGCCAGCAGCCAAGAATACACAGATACGCAGTATTTT; CDR3 protein: CASSQEYTDTQYF
D gene: TRBD2; CDR3 length: 14; J gene: TRBJ2-2; clone size: few; V gene: TRBV2; CDR3 DNA: TGTGCCAGCGTCTCGGGGGGTTTCACCGGGGAGCTGTTTTTT; CDR3 protein: CASVSGGFTGELFF
D gene: TRBD1; CDR3 length: 17; J gene: TRBJ1-6; clone size: .; V gene: TRBV7-9; CDR3 DNA: TGTGCCAGCAGCTTAGGACCGACAGGGTCGGGAGGTTCACCCCTCCACTTT; CDR3 protein: CASSLGPTGSGGSPLHF
D gene: .; CDR3 length: 19; J gene: TRBJ2-2; clone size: .; V gene: TRBV6-5; CDR3 DNA: TGTGCCAGCAGTTACTCGAGTCCAGGGGAGGTGGGAAACACCGGGGAGCTGTTTTTT; CDR3 protein: CASSYSSPGEVGNTGELFF
D gene: .; CDR3 length: 14; J gene: TRBJ2-5; clone size: .; V gene: TRBV29-1; CDR3 DNA: TGCAGCGTTAAGGGACCCCAGTTACTTGAGACCCAGTACTTC; CDR3 protein: CSVKGPQLLETQYF
D gene: .; CDR3 length: 15; J gene: TRBJ2-3; clone size: many; V gene: TRBV7-9; CDR3 DNA: TGTGCCAGCAGTCGTCCGGCGGAGAGCACAGATACGCAGTATTTT; CDR3 protein: CASSRPAESTDTQYF
D gene: .; CDR3 length: 13; J gene: TRBJ1-1; clone size: .; V gene: TRBV7-2; CDR3 DNA: TGTGCCAGCAGGTACAGCCCGAACACTGAAGCTTTCTTT; CDR3 protein: CASRYSPNTEAFF
D gene: .; CDR3 length: 14; J gene: TRBJ2-5; clone size: few; V gene: TRBV4-1; CDR3 DNA: TGCGCCAGCAGCCAACGGGGACTCCAAGAGACCCAGTACTTC; CDR3 protein: CASSQRGLQETQYF
D gene: TRBD1; CDR3 length: 15; J gene: TRBJ1-1; clone size: few; V gene: TRBV28; CDR3 DNA: TGTGCCAGCAGTTTATGGGGGGACAGCAACACTGAAGCTTTCTTT; CDR3 protein: CASSLWGDSNTEAFF
D gene: .; CDR3 length: 14; J gene: TRBJ2-4; clone size: .; V gene: TRBV18; CDR3 DNA: TGTGCCAGCTCACCGGGACGGGCCAAAAACATTCAGTACTTC; CDR3 protein: CASSPGRAKNIQYF
D gene: .; CDR3 length: 14; J gene: TRBJ2-5; clone size: .; V gene: TRBV7-2; CDR3 DNA: TGTGCCAGCAGCTTAGCCGCCGGTTTGGAGACCCAGTACTTC; CDR3 protein: CASSLAAGLETQYF
D gene: TRBD1; CDR3 length: 17; J gene: TRBJ2-3; clone size: .; V gene: TRBV11-2; CDR3 DNA: TGTGCCAGCAGCTTAGAGAGTCCCGGGACAGACACAGATACGCAGTATTTT; CDR3 protein: CASSLESPGTDTDTQYF
D gene: .; CDR3 length: 16; J gene: TRBJ2-1; clone size: .; V gene: TRBV7-2; CDR3 DNA: TGTGCCAGCAGCTTATACCGCGCGTGGGCTCGGAATGAGCAGTTCTTC; CDR3 protein: CASSLYRAWARNEQFF
D gene: .; CDR3 length: 15; J gene: TRBJ2-2; clone size: few; V gene: TRBV7-9; CDR3 DNA: TGTGCCAGCAGCTTTCGTCAGGGCAACACCGGGGAGCTGTTTTTT; CDR3 protein: CASSFRQGNTGELFF
D gene: .; CDR3 length: 14; J gene: TRBJ1-2; clone size: .; V gene: TRBV5-1; CDR3 DNA: TGCGCCAGCAGCCCCGGGGGGATGAACTATGGCTACACCTTC; CDR3 protein: CASSPGGMNYGYTF
D gene: .; CDR3 length: 15; J gene: TRBJ2-7; clone size: many; V gene: TRBV9; CDR3 DNA: TGTGCCAGCAGCGTAGTGCCCGGGCCCGACTACGAGCAGTACTTC; CDR3 protein: CASSVVPGPDYEQYF
D gene: TRBD2; CDR3 length: 13; J gene: TRBJ2-4; clone size: many; V gene: TRBV29-1; CDR3 DNA: TGCAGCGTTAGGACGGCGGGGGAGAACATTCAGTACTTC; CDR3 protein: CSVRTAGENIQYF
D gene: .; CDR3 length: 14; J gene: TRBJ2-2; clone size: .; V gene: TRBV25-1; CDR3 DNA: TGTGCCAGCAGTGAATATCTCGGCACCGGGGAGCTGTTTTTT; CDR3 protein: CASSEYLGTGELFF
D gene: .; CDR3 length: 14; J gene: TRBJ1-5; clone size: few; V gene: TRBV7-8; CDR3 DNA: TGTGCCAGCAGCTTAGCAGGCTTGAATCAGCCCCAGCATTTT; CDR3 protein: CASSLAGLNQPQHF
D gene: TRBD1; CDR3 length: 14; J gene: TRBJ2-3; clone size: few; V gene: TRBV5-1; CDR3 DNA: TGCGCCAGCAGCGTCGGGACAGGGATGAATACGCAGTATTTT; CDR3 protein: CASSVGTGMNTQYF
D gene: .; CDR3 length: 17; J gene: TRBJ2-3; clone size: few; V gene: TRBV5-1; CDR3 DNA: TGCGCCAGCAGCTTGGTGGAGGGGGGGCTGGGCACAGATACGCAGTATTTT; CDR3 protein: CASSLVEGGLGTDTQYF
D gene: TRBD2; CDR3 length: 18; J gene: TRBJ2-3; clone size: few; V gene: TRBV11-2; CDR3 DNA: TGTGCCAGCAGCTTAAGGCTAGCGGGGCCATCTAGCACAGATACGCAGTATTTT; CDR3 protein: CASSLRLAGPSSTDTQYF
D gene: .; CDR3 length: 13; J gene: TRBJ2-5; clone size: few; V gene: TRBV2; CDR3 DNA: TGTGCCACCGTGGACGGTATTGGGGAGACCCAGTACTTC; CDR3 protein: CATVDGIGETQYF
D gene: .; CDR3 length: 15; J gene: TRBJ1-6; clone size: once; V gene: TRBV9; CDR3 DNA: TGTGCCAGCAGCGTAGAAGGCAGGGAAAGTTCACCCCTCCACTTT; CDR3 protein: CASSVEGRESSPLHF
D gene: .; CDR3 length: 13; J gene: TRBJ2-1; clone size: few; V gene: TRBV27; CDR3 DNA: TGTGCCAGCAGTTTAATTCCGGGGCAAGAGCAGTTCTTC; CDR3 protein: CASSLIPGQEQFF
D gene: .; CDR3 length: 14; J gene: TRBJ2-3; clone size: .; V gene: TRBV20-1; CDR3 DNA: TGCAGTGCTCCACATACGCCAGCCACAGATACGCAGTATTTT; CDR3 protein: CSAPHTPATDTQYF
D gene: TRBD1; CDR3 length: 17; J gene: TRBJ1-6; clone size: many; V gene: TRBV7-2; CDR3 DNA: TGTGCCAGCAGCCCAGGGGGTCGGGATCTGTCGGGCTCACCCCTCCACTTT; CDR3 protein: CASSPGGRDLSGSPLHF